This T cell receptor beta chain is from a study of cytomegalovirus exposure and HLA in healthy donors. The overall study: Early released data had tens of millions of unique TCRs, all coming from HLA-typed donors.

V lost 6 bases, J lost 6 bases, and 17 bases lay in between. This CDR3 has 15 residues. Germline lookup yields CDR1 SEHNR and CDR2 FQNEAQ (reference sequence). Study-level results: Donors belonging to an Asian-associated ancestry cluster reportedly showed fewer N-insertions in productive TCRs than the roughly 700-donor mean, according to what a later analysis found. V segments that were indistinguishable, TRBV6-2 and TRBV6-3 among them, were omitted from analysis. For presence/absence analyses, sequencing depth was assumed to be roughly uniform across donors.

This clone appeared a few times. No antigen is known for it. Use of 60 Vbeta and 13 Jbeta primers characterized the PCR. Generated by immunoSEQ multiplex PCR, the TCRdb table keeps only in-frame clones and is missing some. The sample lists about 150,000 clones; around three quarters were seen once. The clonotype originates from a woman aged 40 to 50 in good health and CMV-seronegative. The genes are TRBV7-9 and TRBJ1-4; possible D gene TRBD1, 6 bases. Sequenced sample: PBMCs. The CDR3 loop reads CASREHQGSDEKLFF. CDR3 nucleotide sequence: TGTGCCAGCAGAGAGCACCAGGGGTCGGATGAAAAACTGTTTTTT.